This TCR beta chain is from a study of blood T cells in healthy people across ages. General study findings and limits: Greater diversity and more naive CD4+ cells were seen in long-lived donors than in aged donors.

The use of a sample-barcoded 5' primer and a J-beta primer mix characterized a second PCR of about 7 to 12 cycles. TCRdb re-derived calls from the 5' RACE reads in MiXCR, one entry per CDR3 protein. The sample has 650,000 to 950,000 distinct CDR3 sequences; about 42% are singletons. The V and J ends lost 3 bases and 4 bases, in that order; junction bases with no gene match: 7. CDR3 length: 16 residues. About this clonotype itself: What it binds is unknown.

PBMCs were isolated at a quantity of at least 6.5 million per sample. Material for sequencing was blood. The sequence was collected from a man aged 55 to 69 in good health. V is TRBV12-3 or TRBV12-4 and J is TRBJ2-5, with TRBD2 matching 11 bases. The CDR3 nucleotides are TGTGCCAGCAGTTTGGATCTAGCGGGGGGTCGAGAGACCCAGTACTTC. It codes for CASSLDLAGGRETQYF.